The rows below give T cell receptor beta chains drawn from one sample of a study of blood T cell repertoires in COVID-19. Sequencing used immunoSEQ multiplex PCR; TCRdb keeps in-frame clones, though not all of them. The sample shows roughly 100,000 clones, roughly 76% of them seen only once. The sample was peripheral blood. The receptor set was obtained from a man aged 80 or over with COVID-19, enrolled during active disease. Each CDR3 is given with its conserved first and last residue. The D gene is left open where the match is weak. Some rows have no size entry. The others give once, few or many, or a class for an expanded clone.

d_gene	v_gene	abundance	j_gene	CDR3aa	CDR3nt
TRBD2	TRBV5-1	NA	TRBJ2-2	CASSLEPSGSTGELFF	TGCGCCAGCAGCTTGGAACCTAGCGGGAGTACCGGGGAGCTGTTTTTT
TRBD1	TRBV29-1	NA	TRBJ2-7	CSVEGDRVSHEQYF	TGCAGCGTTGAAGGGGACAGGGTTTCCCACGAGCAGTACTTC
NA	TRBV5-1	NA	TRBJ2-5	CASSLDATEETQYF	TGCGCCAGCAGCTTGGACGCGACAGAAGAGACCCAGTACTTC
TRBD1	TRBV27	NA	TRBJ1-5	CASSPQTGGLGNQPQHF	TGTGCCAGCAGTCCGCAGACAGGGGGCCTCGGCAATCAGCCCCAGCATTTT
NA	TRBV28	NA	TRBJ1-1	CASRWEVNTEAFF	TGTGCCAGCAGGTGGGAGGTGAACACTGAAGCTTTCTTT
NA	TRBV30	once	TRBJ1-2	CAWMQDMNYGYTF	TGTGCCTGGATGCAGGACATGAACTATGGCTACACCTTC
TRBD1	TRBV7-2	NA	TRBJ2-7	CASSWDSLTSYEQYF	TGTGCCAGCAGCTGGGACAGCCTAACCTCCTACGAGCAGTACTTC
TRBD1	TRBV3-1/TRBV3-2	NA	TRBJ1-3	CASSQATGGSGNTIYF	TGTGCCAGCAGCCAAGCGACAGGGGGTTCTGGAAACACCATATATTTT
NA	TRBV19	NA	TRBJ1-3	CASSIGMGAGAGNTIYF	TGTGCCAGTAGTATCGGGATGGGGGCTGGAGCTGGAAACACCATATATTTT
TRBD2	TRBV3-1/TRBV3-2	NA	TRBJ2-3	CASSRQTTVSGNADTQYF	TGTGCCAGCAGCCGACAGACCACCGTTAGCGGGAACGCAGATACGCAGTATTTT
NA	TRBV28	many	TRBJ1-2	CASSLGAGDYGYTF	TGTGCCAGCAGTTTAGGGGCAGGGGACTATGGCTACACCTTC
TRBD2	TRBV13	once	TRBJ2-3	CASSPRGGGDTDTQYF	TGTGCCAGCAGCCCCCGGGGCGGGGGGGACACAGATACGCAGTATTTT
NA	TRBV21-1	NA	TRBJ1-2	CASSKAGRRGQGAGYTF	TGTGCCAGCAGCAAAGCAGGGCGAAGGGGGCAAGGGGCTGGCTACACCTTC
TRBD1	TRBV6-5	NA	TRBJ2-1	CASSYRGPYNEQFF	TGTGCCAGCAGTTACAGGGGGCCATACAATGAGCAGTTCTTC
NA	TRBV7-9	NA	TRBJ1-6	CASSSGQSPLHF	TGTGCCAGCAGCTCAGGACAATCACCCCTCCACTTT
TRBD1	TRBV2	NA	TRBJ1-5	CASRTGGGSGNQPQHF	TGTGCCAGCAGGACAGGGGGCGGTTCGGGCAATCAGCCCCAGCATTTT
TRBD2	TRBV4-3	NA	TRBJ2-1	CASSQDLTSGGNNEQFF	TGCGCCAGCAGCCAAGATTTAACTAGCGGGGGGAACAATGAGCAGTTCTTC
TRBD1	TRBV10-3	NA	TRBJ2-3	CAISQQGPGTDTQYF	TGTGCCATCAGCCAACAGGGGCCAGGCACAGATACGCAGTATTTT
TRBD1	TRBV19	few	TRBJ1-6	CASGNGQGLNNSPLHF	TGTGCCAGCGGAAACGGACAGGGATTAAATAATTCACCCCTCCACTTT
NA	TRBV30	NA	TRBJ1-1	CASKRPGRGLNTEAFF	TGTGCGTCGAAGCGCCCAGGTAGGGGGTTGAACACTGAAGCTTTCTTT
TRBD1	TRBV4-2	NA	TRBJ1-2	CASSQALDRAGYTF	TGTGCCAGCAGCCAAGCGTTGGACAGGGCTGGCTACACCTTC
TRBD2	TRBV28	NA	TRBJ2-1	CASSAGGQINEQFF	TGTGCCAGCAGCGCGGGAGGCCAGATCAATGAGCAGTTCTTC
TRBD1	TRBV30	once	TRBJ2-7	CAWSVRTGGAYEQYF	TGTGCCTGGAGTGTCCGGACAGGGGGAGCCTACGAGCAGTACTTC
TRBD1	TRBV19	NA	TRBJ2-6	CASTRDRAGANVLTF	TGTGCCAGTACCAGGGACAGGGCTGGGGCCAACGTCCTGACTTTC
TRBD1	TRBV7-6	NA	TRBJ2-2	CASSPGTGTGELFF	TGTGCCAGCAGCCCCGGGACAGGCACCGGGGAGCTGTTTTTT
TRBD1	TRBV6-5	NA	TRBJ1-2	CASRWGVTGGNGYTF	TGTGCCAGCAGATGGGGCGTCACAGGGGGAAATGGCTACACCTTC
TRBD2	TRBV6-6	NA	TRBJ2-7	CATKPSGEGMGEQYF	TGTGCCACAAAACCCTCGGGGGAGGGGATGGGAGAGCAGTACTTC
TRBD2	TRBV9	NA	TRBJ2-5	CASSGRTTSGGDQETQYF	TGTGCCAGCAGCGGCCGGACGACTAGCGGGGGGGACCAAGAGACCCAGTACTTC
TRBD1	TRBV11-2	NA	TRBJ2-1	CASSRTGFNEQFF	TGTGCCAGCAGCAGGACAGGGTTTAATGAGCAGTTCTTC
TRBD1	TRBV29-1	NA	TRBJ1-1	CSVEQGGTEAFF	TGCAGCGTGGAACAGGGGGGCACTGAAGCTTTCTTT
TRBD2	TRBV6-2/TRBV6-3	once	TRBJ2-5	CASSYIREVQYF	TGTGCCAGCAGTTACATCCGGGAGGTCCAGTACTTC
TRBD2	TRBV9	NA	TRBJ2-2	CASSVGLVRPSGGAGELFF	TGTGCCAGCAGCGTAGGACTTGTGAGGCCTAGCGGGGGGGCCGGGGAGCTGTTTTTT
NA	TRBV30	NA	TRBJ2-7	CAWSPGPFYEQYF	TGTGCCTGGAGTCCAGGGCCCTTCTACGAGCAGTACTTC
NA	TRBV7-9	once	TRBJ1-4	CASSLSLGGVDEKLFF	TGTGCCAGCAGCTTATCCTTAGGGGGGGTTGATGAAAAACTGTTTTTT
NA	TRBV7-2	NA	TRBJ2-5	CASSLTAGQETQYF	TGTGCCAGCAGCTTAACGGCGGGGCAAGAGACCCAGTACTTC
NA	TRBV5-1	NA	TRBJ2-7	CASSLAPGSGYYEQYF	TGCGCCAGCAGCTTGGCCCCAGGGTCCGGGTACTACGAGCAGTACTTC
TRBD1	TRBV6-5	NA	TRBJ1-1	CASSPGTGVSEAFF	TGTGCCAGCAGTCCCGGGACAGGGGTTAGTGAAGCTTTCTTT
NA	TRBV4-3	few	TRBJ1-4	CASSQNRNEKLFF	TGCGCCAGCAGCCAGAACAGGAATGAAAAACTGTTTTTT
TRBD1	TRBV7-8	NA	TRBJ1-6	CASSLRTGRLNNSPLHF	TGTGCCAGCAGCCTTAGGACAGGCCGCCTAAATAATTCACCCCTCCACTTT
NA	TRBV11-3	NA	TRBJ2-3	CASSSGTMRDTQYF	TGTGCCAGCAGCTCCGGGACAATGAGAGATACGCAGTATTTT
TRBD2	TRBV7-2	NA	TRBJ2-3	CASSLRLAGEVNTQYF	TGTGCCAGCAGCTTAAGACTAGCGGGAGAGGTGAATACGCAGTATTTT
TRBD1	TRBV29-1	NA	TRBJ2-4	CSVEVRQGVAKNIQYF	TGCAGCGTTGAAGTTAGGCAGGGGGTAGCCAAAAACATTCAGTACTTC
TRBD2	TRBV4-2	NA	TRBJ2-7	CASSQDSGGYEQYF	TGTGCCAGCAGCCAAGATAGCGGGGGCTACGAGCAGTACTTC
NA	TRBV5-1	NA	TRBJ1-2	CASSSDGIYYGYTF	TGCGCCAGCAGTTCAGACGGGATTTACTATGGCTACACCTTC
NA	TRBV21-1	NA	TRBJ2-6	CASSKGILAGKSGANVLTF	TGTGCCAGCAGCAAAGGGATACTAGCGGGTAAGTCTGGGGCCAACGTCCTGACTTTC
NA	TRBV5-3	NA	TRBJ2-5	CARSLYYETQYF	TGTGCCAGAAGCTTGTACTACGAGACCCAGTACTTC
TRBD1	TRBV27	NA	TRBJ2-7	CASSPTRQGFYEQYF	TGTGCCAGCAGTCCAACACGACAGGGGTTCTACGAGCAGTACTTC
NA	TRBV18	NA	TRBJ1-2	CASSPQMEDGSYGYTF	TGTGCCAGCTCCCCTCAAATGGAGGACGGGTCCTATGGCTACACCTTC
NA	TRBV6-1	NA	TRBJ1-2	CASSEQFYGYTF	TGTGCCAGCAGTGAACAATTTTATGGCTACACCTTC
NA	TRBV7-2	NA	TRBJ1-1	CASSLGREGEAFF	TGTGCCAGCAGCTTAGGCAGGGAGGGTGAAGCTTTCTTT